This TCR beta chain was retrieved from a study of T cell responses to AZD1222 COVID-19 vaccine (dated by TCRdb to about 2021). As for the study more broadly: Because spike-specific TCR depth and breadth did not differ between the two schedules, AZD1222 recipients who got a second dose at roughly 4 weeks were pooled with those who got a second dose at roughly 12 weeks. A total of 233 trial participants underwent TCR sequencing, of whom 200 to 220 had received two doses of AZD1222 and 26 had received two doses of the MenACWY control vaccine. Enrollment into the trials was organized by age into subgroups of 18-55, 56-69 and 70-plus years, and those subgroups contained approximately 160, 26 and 62 TCR-sequenced participants, respectively.

Overall study results and their limits: Because no samples from the day 14 peak response were available, repertoires could be characterized only after the peak T cell response. CD4 TCRs associated with the vaccine covered the entire spike protein, and the dominant responses were in regions 160-218 and 743-854. Participants were mostly white British and included more females than males, and it was suggested by the authors that clonal diversity may have been underestimated. Conclusions about previously exposed vaccinees are limited because only five to seven AZD1222 recipients were SARS-CoV-2 seropositive at baseline. In the small 56-69-year group, the increase in depth fell short of significance, most likely because of low power. After two AZD1222 doses, both the breadth and the depth of spike-specific TCRs were significantly higher than at day 0 and than in MenACWY recipients. Nearly half of unique spike-specific TCRs reportedly recognized epitopes outside regions mutated in the B.1.351 and B.1.1.7 variants.

V has 5 bases trimmed and J has 5 bases trimmed; junction bases matching no gene number 7. Taken from the germline V gene, the CDR1 and CDR2 loops are SGHTA and FQGTGA. The CDR3 runs 14 residues from the cysteine to the phenylalanine. Only the CDR3 part of the read is kept: 42 bases, read in frame from the first base. The time point tag for this specimen amounts to: baseline before first vaccination. The vaccinee samples were drawn from two UK trials, COV001 and COV002, one of which was a single-blind randomized controlled phase 2/3 trial testing AZD1222 (ChAdOx1 nCoV-19) in healthy adults. For TCRbeta chain sequencing, PBMC samples from trial participants were taken at day 0 and at day 28 after the second dose. Regarding this clone: Its target antigen remains unknown. No base quality values were provided; no much bigger clone lies one nucleotide off.

The CDR3 regions of human TCRbeta chains were analyzed by immunosequencing. As for the original processing: Repertoire TCRs were matched against a reference library of SARS-CoV-2-specific TCRs generated with the MIRA antigen-specificity platform. Breadth was defined as the fraction of unique TCRs that were SARS-CoV-2-associated, and depth was defined as the fraction of total T cells that were SARS-CoV-2-associated. Each spike-specific TCR was assigned to its reactive spike region and to a CD4 or CD8 class using the MIRA data. Log10-transformed breadth and depth values were compared by one-way ANOVA with Sidak's multiple comparisons tests. This immuneACCESS table, as held by TCRdb, lists in-frame sequences with V and J called but not all clones. Of the missing ones, under half trace to an unresolved V gene in checked studies; the others have no known cause. The V and J calls and clone size come from that table; D and trimming were worked out from the DNA. Across this sample there are roughly 140,000 clones, with just over 90% seen only once. The ten largest clones add up to around 3.6% of the sample.

The TCR sequence derives from an adult in good health. The sequence joins TRBV7-3 to TRBJ2-3, and 7 bases in between align with TRBD1. The sequencing here drew on peripheral blood, taken on day 0 of AZD1222 vaccination. The CDR3: CASSENSGGDTQYF. The DNA reads TGTGCCAGCAGCGAAAACTCAGGGGGAGATACGCAGTATTTT.